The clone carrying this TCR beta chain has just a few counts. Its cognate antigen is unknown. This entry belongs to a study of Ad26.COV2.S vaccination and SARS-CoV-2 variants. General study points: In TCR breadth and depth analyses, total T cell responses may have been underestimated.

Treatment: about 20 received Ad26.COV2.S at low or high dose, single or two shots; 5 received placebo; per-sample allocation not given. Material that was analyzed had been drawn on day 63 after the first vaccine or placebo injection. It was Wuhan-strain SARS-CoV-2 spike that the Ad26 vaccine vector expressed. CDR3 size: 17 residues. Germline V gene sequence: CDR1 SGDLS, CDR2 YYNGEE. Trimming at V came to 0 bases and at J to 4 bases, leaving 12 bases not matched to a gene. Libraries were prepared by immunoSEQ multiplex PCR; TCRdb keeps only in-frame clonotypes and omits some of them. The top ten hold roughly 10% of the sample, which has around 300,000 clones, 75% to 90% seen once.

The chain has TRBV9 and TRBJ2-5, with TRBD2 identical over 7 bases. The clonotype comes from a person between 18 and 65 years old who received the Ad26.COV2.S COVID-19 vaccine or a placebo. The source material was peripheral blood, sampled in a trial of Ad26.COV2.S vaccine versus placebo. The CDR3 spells CASSVDPGGSGVETQYF. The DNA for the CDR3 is TGTGCCAGCAGCGTAGATCCGGGCGGGAGCGGCGTAGAGACCCAGTACTTC.